These 22 T cell receptor beta chains came from one sample sequenced in a study of CD8 T cells in ankylosing spondylitis. These receptors' targets are unknown. One entry per CDR3 protein results from TCRdb running MiXCR on the 5' RACE reads. The table shows about 800,000 distinct CDR3 sequences, with 12% occurring only once. General study findings and limits: What appeared characteristic of ankylosing spondylitis blood was a TCR beta motif of fewer than ten highly homologous variants.

Sample: blood, either unsorted or a sorted T cell fraction (not recorded which). The source is a male donor with ankylosing spondylitis.

This clonotype has just one count. CDR3 sequence (DNA): TGCGCCAGCAGGACGGCCGGGGCCAACGTCCTGACTTTC. Translating gives CASRTAGANVLTF. V gene TRBV5-1 combines with J gene TRBJ2-6, with D uncertain. The CDR3 extends over 13 amino acids. Germline CDR1 is SGHRS and CDR2 is YFSETQ. Deletions cut 5 bases from V and 4 bases from J, with 7 bases between.

This clonotype appeared a few times. The chain is built from TRBV20-1 and TRBJ2-1, with 10 positions matching TRBD1. This CDR3 is 14 amino acids long. After removal of 6 bases from V and 3 bases from J, the junction contained 5 bases not matched to a gene. The germline CDR1 and CDR2 sequences are DFQATT and SNEGSKA (reference sequence). Here the CDR3 reads CSALGQGLYNEQFF. The CDR3 DNA is TGCAGTGCACTGGGACAGGGGCTCTACAATGAGCAGTTCTTC.

The table lists this clonotype with a few counts. The V call is TRBV4-3, the J call TRBJ1-2; perhaps TRBD1 as D (6 bases). CDR3 length: 17 residues. Germline loops: CDR1 LGHNA, CDR2 YSLEER. V gave up 0 bases and J gave up 4 bases, with 18 bases separating them. The CDR3: CASSQEGGHPFPYGYTF. The CDR3 DNA follows: TGCGCCAGCAGCCAAGAGGGGGGGCATCCCTTCCCCTATGGCTACACCTTC.

The rearrangement links TRBV29-1 to TRBJ2-5; D perhaps matches TRBD2 (5 bases). Germline CDR1 is SQVTM and CDR2 is ANQGSEA. The ends were cut back, 7 bases at V and 2 bases at J, with 17 bases in the middle. This CDR3 region has 14 residues. CDR3 DNA sequence: TGCAGCGCGCACCCGACTACGTATCAAGAGACCCAGTACTTC. Amino acid sequence: CSAHPTTYQETQYF.

The genes are TRBV4-3 and TRBJ2-3, with 8 bases lining up with TRBD1. The trim removed 1 base at V and 1 base at J, leaving 10 bases unmatched. The CDR3 consists of 18 residues. Germline V gene lookup returns CDR1 LGHNA and CDR2 YSLEER. The DNA for the CDR3 is TGCGCCAGCAGCCAAGGAACCGGGATGGACAGGGGCACAGATACGCAGTATTTT. Amino acids: CASSQGTGMDRGTDTQYF.

This clonotype appeared a few times. The chain uses TRBV7-8 and TRBJ2-7; 7 nucleotides agree with TRBD1. The CDR3 sequence is 18 residues long. Germline V gives CDR1 SGHVS, CDR2 FQNEAQ. The trim removed 4 bases at V and 3 bases at J, leaving 18 bases unmatched. CDR3 bases: TGTGCCAGCAGCTATAGACCGACAGGGCAGCAGGTCGTCTACGAGCAGTACTTC. It specifies CASSYRPTGQQVVYEQYF.

To note about this clonotype: One end of the junction fails to match germline, which may point to a read error. The rearrangement joins TRBV9 to TRBJ2-1; tentative D call: TRBD1 (6 bases). CDR1 and CDR2 (germline): SGDLS, YYNGEE. This CDR3 comprises 16 residues. Written as DNA, the CDR3 is TGTGCCAGCAGCGTAGTCCAGGGGCTGTCCTACAATGAGCAGATCTTC. Its translation: CASSVVQGLSYNEQIF.

The CDR3 nucleotides are TGTGCCAGCCGACTTCGACAGGGCCCGAACACTGAAGCTTTCTTT. Residues: CASRLRQGPNTEAFF. The chain combines TRBV6-2 or TRBV6-3 with TRBJ1-1; 7 bases are shared with TRBD1. This CDR3 region has 15 residues. J was trimmed by 1 base and V by 8 bases; bases with no gene match: 10. Germline V gene lookup returns CDR1 MNHEY and CDR2 SVGEGT.

There are a few counts of this clonotype. V is TRBV7-6 and J is TRBJ2-1; a possible D gene is TRBD1 (5 bases). The CDR3 consists of 13 residues. The germline V and J ends were trimmed by 3 bases and 7 bases, with 10 bases remaining between them. Germline CDR1 SGHVS, CDR2 FNYEAQ. The CDR3 DNA reads as TGTGCCAGCAGCTTGGACCAGGGAAATGAGCAGTTCTTC. Protein product: CASSLDQGNEQFF.

This clonotype was counted only a few times. V gene TRBV4-3 combines with J gene TRBJ2-1, with D perhaps TRBD2 (5 bases). Germline values: CDR1 LGHNA, CDR2 YSLEER. The CDR3 length is 20 residues. The V end was cut by 2 bases, the J end by 7 bases, with 30 bases between. The CDR3 coding sequence is TGCGCCAGCAGCCAATTCAAATCTTTATCGTGGACGGGATCTGGGAATGAGCAGTTCTTC. It encodes CASSQFKSLSWTGSGNEQFF.

In its sample, this clonotype was seen a few times. This rearrangement joins TRBV6-1 to TRBJ1-1; D possibly corresponds to TRBD1 (5 bases). V was cut by 3 bases and J by 8 bases, with 13 bases left in between. Germline values: CDR1 MNHNS, CDR2 SASEGT. The CDR3 totals 13 residues. The chain's CDR3 is CASSEGGGDEAFF. Written as DNA, the CDR3 is TGTGCCAGCAGTGAGGGGGGTGGAGACGAAGCTTTCTTT.

The chain joins TRBV5-6 to TRBJ2-1; D is perhaps TRBD1 or TRBD2 (6 bases each). V dropped 0 bases and J dropped 9 bases, with 13 bases sitting between them. The CDR3 is 14 residues long. Germline values: CDR1 SGHDT, CDR2 YYEEEE. In DNA, the CDR3 is TGTGCCAGCAGCTTGGAAGGGGGGCGGGGTGAGCAGTTCTTC. Amino acids: CASSLEGGRGEQFF. The whole variable domain, remainder taken from reference TRBV5-6 and TRBJ2-1, is DAGVTQSPTHLIKTRGQQVTLRCSPKSGHDTVSWYQQALGQGPQFIFQYYEEEERQRGNFPDRFSGHQFPNYSSELNVNALLLGDSALYLCASSLEGGRGEQFFGPGTRLTVL.

This clonotype was observed a few times. The J gene is TRBJ1-5, the V gene TRBV5-6, with D possibly matching TRBD1 (5 bases). Trimming took 4 bases from V and 4 from J, leaving 12 bases between them. The CDR3 spans 14 residues. Per the germline V gene, CDR1 is SGHDT and CDR2 is YYEEEE. CDR3 region: CASSTGRQNQPQHF. DNA of the CDR3: TGTGCCAGCAGCACTGGAAGACAGAATCAGCCCCAGCATTTT.

This clonotype has more than one count but fewer than ten. This rearrangement joins TRBV7-2 to TRBJ2-7; maybe TRBD1 (5 bases). Trimming removed 4 bases from V and 2 bases from J, with 18 bases in between. The germline V gene encodes CDR1 SGHTA and CDR2 FQGNSA. The CDR3 runs 16 residues. The CDR3 loop reads CASSYADSPPTYEQYF. The CDR3 DNA sequence: TGTGCCAGCAGCTACGCCGACAGTCCTCCTACCTACGAGCAGTACTTC.

CDR3 region: CASSIGYGYTF. The CDR3 nucleotides are TGTGCCAGCAGTATTGGCTATGGCTACACCTTC. The chain is built from TRBV28 and TRBJ1-2; D gene unclear. V lost 5 bases, J lost 4 bases, and 5 bases lay in between. There are 11 residues in the CDR3. The V gene's germline CDR1 is MDHEN and CDR2 SYDVKM.

This clonotype was detected many times. The chain links TRBV20-1 to TRBJ2-7, with 7 bases matching TRBD1. Looked up from germline, CDR1 is DFQATT and CDR2 is SNEGSKA (reference sequence). The CDR3 spans 14 residues. The trim removed 6 bases at V and 3 bases at J, leaving 11 bases unmatched. The CDR3 DNA reads TGCAGTGCGTCCACCGGGACAGTCTTCTACGAGCAGTACTTC. Translating gives CSASTGTVFYEQYF.

The chain combines TRBV11-1 with TRBJ1-1, with D unclear. The germline V and J ends were trimmed by 4 bases and 1 base, with 10 bases remaining between them. The germline CDR1 and CDR2 sequences are SGHAT and FQDESV (reference sequence). This CDR3 comprises 14 residues. In DNA form, the CDR3 reads TGTGCCAGCAGCTCATCCGTGTGGAACACTGAAGCTTTCTTT. Protein product: CASSSSVWNTEAFF.

Many counts were recorded for this clonotype. The chain joins TRBV20-1 to TRBJ1-1; D is unclear. The CDR3 is 16 residues long. CDR1 is DFQATT, CDR2 SNEGSKA, per germline (reference sequence). Trimming stripped 0 bases from V and 1 base from J, with 15 bases between. The CDR3 DNA sequence: TGCAGTGCTAGAGATCCCACGAGGATTTGGAACACTGAAGCTTTCTTT. It encodes CSARDPTRIWNTEAFF.

This clonotype was observed a few times. The chain couples TRBV20-1 to TRBJ2-3; tentative D call: TRBD1 (5 bases). V lost 5 bases and J 1 base, leaving 13 bases between the germline ends. CDR1 is DFQATT, CDR2 SNEGSKA, per germline (reference sequence). There are 14 residues in the CDR3. CDR3 nucleotide sequence: TGCAGTGCTCTCCGACAGTCCGGCACAGATACGCAGTATTTT. Translated, it gives CSALRQSGTDTQYF.

This clonotype was detected only a few times. The chain combines TRBV12-3 or TRBV12-4 with TRBJ2-7; D may be TRBD2 (6 bases). Deletions cut 6 bases from V and 4 bases from J, with 13 bases between. The CDR3 consists of 13 residues. CDR3 residues: CASRLANNYEQYF. The CDR3 coding sequence is TGTGCCAGCAGACTAGCAAACAATTACGAGCAGTACTTC.

This clonotype was counted only a few times. This sequence joins TRBV11-2 and TRBJ2-3; 7 positions agree with TRBD1. The germline CDR1 and CDR2 sequences are SGHAT and FQNNGV. CDR3 size: 16 residues. V lost 5 bases and J lost 2; bases outside the gene matches: 10. CDR3 DNA: TGTGCCAGCAGCCTCGGGACAGTTGGGGTCACAGATACGCAGTATTTT. The encoded protein is CASSLGTVGVTDTQYF. Drawing the rest from reference TRBV11-2 and TRBJ2-3, the complete variable domain is EAGVAQSPRYKIIEKRQSVAFWCNPISGHATLYWYQQILGQGPKLLIQFQNNGVVDDSQLPKDRFSAERLKGVDSTLKIQPAKLEDSAVYLCASSLGTVGVTDTQYFGPGTRLTVL.

This clonotype was seen many times. The chain combines TRBV10-3 with TRBJ1-4; D ambiguous. Per the germline V gene, CDR1 is ENHRY and CDR2 is SYGVKD. With 6 bases removed from V and 6 bases from J, the gap between germline ends came to 11 bases. This CDR3 has 13 amino acids. In DNA form, the CDR3 reads TGTGCCATCAGCCCTAGGGAGGATGAAAAACTGTTTTTT. This sequence encodes CAISPREDEKLFF.